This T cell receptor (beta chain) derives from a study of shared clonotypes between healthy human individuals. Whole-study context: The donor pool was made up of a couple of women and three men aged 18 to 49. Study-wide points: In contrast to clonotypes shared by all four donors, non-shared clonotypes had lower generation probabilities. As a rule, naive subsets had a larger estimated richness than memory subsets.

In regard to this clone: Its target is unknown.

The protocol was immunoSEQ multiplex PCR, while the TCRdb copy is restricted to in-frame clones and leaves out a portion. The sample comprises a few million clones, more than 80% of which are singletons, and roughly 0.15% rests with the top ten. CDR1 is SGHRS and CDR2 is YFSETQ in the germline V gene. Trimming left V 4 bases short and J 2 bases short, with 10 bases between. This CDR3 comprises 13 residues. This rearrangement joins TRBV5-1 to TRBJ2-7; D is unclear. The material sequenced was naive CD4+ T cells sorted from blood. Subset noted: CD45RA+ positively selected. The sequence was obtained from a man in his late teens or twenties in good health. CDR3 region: CASSTETPYEQYF. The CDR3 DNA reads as TGCGCCAGCAGCACGGAGACTCCCTACGAGCAGTACTTC.